These 5 T cell receptor beta chains share one sample of origin, sequenced in a study of blood T cell repertoires in COVID-19. Generated by immunoSEQ multiplex PCR, the TCRdb table keeps only in-frame clones and is missing some. The sample records about 120,000 clones, around 79% being singletons. The specimen was peripheral blood. All receptors derive from a man in his sixties or seventies with acute or convalescent COVID-19.

The chain couples TRBV6-6 to TRBJ2-7; D is unresolved. V was pared by 7 bases and J by 2 bases, with 15 bases between. CDR1 is MNHNY, CDR2 SVGAGI, per germline (reference sequence). The CDR3 has 14 residues. The CDR3 loop is CASTPSGSPYEQYF. CDR3 DNA sequence: TGTGCCAGCACTCCATCCGGGTCCCCCTACGAGCAGTACTTC.

The chain couples TRBV19 to TRBJ1-2; no firm D call. Between the trimmed V and J ends, which lost 2 bases and 4 bases, there was a span of 20 bases. This CDR3 comprises 17 residues. Germline CDR1 reads LNHDA; CDR2 reads SQIVND (reference sequence). For the CDR3, the DNA is TGTGCCAGTAGTATACGTGCCCTGCGCGGGAATATCTATGGCTACACCTTC. This sequence encodes CASSIRALRGNIYGYTF.

The chain has TRBV5-1 and TRBJ2-3, with TRBD2 matching over 9 bases. The junction had 6 bases not matched to a gene; V was cut back by 4 bases and J by 0 bases. The CDR3 runs 16 residues. Germline CDR1 and CDR2: SGHRS and YFSETQ. The CDR3 coding sequence is TGCGCCAGCAGCGATCTAGCGGGGATCAGCACAGATACGCAGTATTTT. Amino acids: CASSDLAGISTDTQYF.

About this clone: The sample contains more than one DNA sequence encoding this CDR3. The rearrangement joins TRBV9 to TRBJ1-2; no reliable D call. The CDR3 sequence is 12 residues long. V lost 0 bases and J lost 8, with 8 bases in between. The germline V gene has CDR1 SGDLS and CDR2 YYNGEE. CDR3 bases: TGTGCCAGCAGCGTAGCGGGATACGGCTACACCTTC. Translation gives CASSVAGYGYTF. The full variable domain, completed using reference TRBV9 and TRBJ1-2, is DSGVTQTPKHLITATGQRVTLRCSPRSGDLSVYWYQQSLDQGLQFLIQYYNGEERAKGNILERFSAQQFPDLHSELNLSSLELGDSALYFCASSVAGYGYTFGSGTRLTVV.

The chain carries TRBV5-4 and TRBJ1-1, with no clear D. CDR1 and CDR2 from the germline V gene are SGHNT and YYREEE (reference sequence). There are 12 residues in the CDR3. The germline V and J ends were trimmed by 3 bases and 2 bases, with 5 bases remaining between them. CDR3 nucleotides: TGTGCCAGCAGCTACCTAAACACTGAAGCTTTCTTT. As protein: CASSYLNTEAFF.